This TCR beta chain emerged from a study of blood T cell repertoires in COVID-19. Looking at the study overall: Samples representing acute and convalescent COVID-19 were sourced from the United States, Italy and Spain. Nucleic acid was either cDNA or gDNA, and it came from T cells, B-cell-depleted T cells, or PBMCs.

Original processing methods: Estimation of nucleated cell counts relied on the amplification of reference gene primers. TCRdb keeps only in-frame clones here, not all; method: immunoSEQ multiplex PCR. The DNA gave D and trimming, while V, J and clone size come from that table. The table includes roughly 63,000 clones, 79% detected once. Trimming removed 5 bases from V and 3 bases from J; junction bases left unmatched: 8. The CDR3 is 15 residues long. CDR1 SEHNR and CDR2 FQNEAQ come from the germline V gene (reference sequence). The TCR sequence derives from a human donor in a cohort sampled during active COVID-19. The sequenced material came from peripheral blood. V usage is TRBV7-9 and J usage is TRBJ2-7, with 9 bases that match TRBD1. The CDR3 DNA follows: TGTGCCAGCAGCCCAGGGCCGGGACAGGGCTACGAGCAGTACTTC. Translating gives CASSPGPGQGYEQYF.